This entry lists 14 T cell receptor beta chains sequenced from one sample in a study of spatial heterogeneity in lung cancer. The sample's time point: sample taken at primary tumor resection. From the 5' RACE reads, TCRdb called clonotypes with MiXCR, one entry per CDR3 protein. The table shows 8,000 or so distinct CDR3 sequences, with roughly an eighth occurring only once. No antigen is known for these receptors. Study conclusions and caveats: Higher tumor mutation counts went along with higher counts of expanded intratumoral alpha and beta TCRs.

This sample comprised lung tumor tissue, obtained at surgery. All receptors derive from a male donor with early-stage non-small cell lung cancer.

In this sample, this clonotype is medium-sized. This beta chain represents an off-target read in a library built for alpha chains; its size is of limited meaning. The chain combines TRBV28 with TRBJ2-1, with 12 bases lining up with TRBD2. The CDR3 spans 15 residues. The V gene's germline CDR1 is MDHEN and CDR2 SYDVKM. V was clipped by 5 bases and J by 5 bases; unmatched bases: 4. The CDR3 DNA is TGTGCCAGCAGTGATAGGACTAGCGGGAACAATGAGCAGTTCTTC. Residues: CASSDRTSGNNEQFF.

This clonotype was picked up many times. As an off-target read in a library built for alpha chains, this beta chain has a frequency of little significance. The chain recombines TRBV7-2 with TRBJ2-1, with 7 bases aligning to TRBD2. This CDR3 comprises 19 residues. V was clipped by 6 bases and J by 1 base; unmatched bases: 18. Germline lookup yields CDR1 SGHTA and CDR2 FQGNSA. CDR3 in DNA: TGTGCCAGCAGGCTTGGGGGAGGGCGCGGGGAGGGATCCTACAATGAGCAGTTCTTC. Its translation is CASRLGGGRGEGSYNEQFF.

As regards this clonotype: The library was built for alpha chains, so this beta chain is an off-target read and its size means little. This chain connects TRBV15 to TRBJ2-1; 12 nucleotides agree with TRBD2. CDR1 is LNHNV and CDR2 is YYDKDF in the germline V gene (reference sequence). With V trimmed by 1 base and J by 2 bases, 15 bases remained unmatched. The CDR3 is 21 amino acids. CDR3 residues: CATSRALLQTGTSGPYNEQFF. The CDR3 nucleotides are TGTGCCACCAGCAGAGCCCTACTCCAGACAGGGACTAGCGGGCCCTACAATGAGCAGTTCTTC.

With respect to this clonotype: This beta chain lies outside the target of a library built for alpha chains; its clone size means little. This sequence joins TRBV6-5 and TRBJ2-1; tentatively, D is TRBD1 (6 bases). The J call may not be correct, given that the DNA end is closer to TRBJ2-7. Germline CDR1 and CDR2: MNHEY and SVGAGI. The CDR3 runs 15 residues. For the CDR3, the DNA is TGTGCCAGCAGTTTCGGACAGAGCTCCTACAATGAGCAGTACTTC. This translates into CASSFGQSSYNEQYF.

This clonotype was picked up many times. For a library built for alpha chains, this beta chain is a stray read; little rests on its size. The chain employs TRBV6-1 and TRBJ2-3; D unclear. Trimming stripped 2 bases from V and 0 bases from J, with 15 bases between. The CDR3 consists of 17 residues. Germline CDR1 MNHNS, CDR2 SASEGT. CDR3 protein: CASSETSVTFSTDTQYF. The CDR3 coding sequence is TGTGCCAGCAGTGAAACGTCCGTTACATTTAGCACAGATACGCAGTATTTT.

A word on this clonotype: This beta chain represents an off-target read in a library built for alpha chains; its size is of limited meaning. CDR3 nucleotides: TGCGCCAGCAGTGAGTACCGGGACAGGGGGCGCGAGCAGTACTTC. Its translation is CASSEYRDRGREQYF. The genes are TRBV10-1 and TRBJ2-7; 12 bases line up with TRBD1. V lost 1 base and J lost 6; bases outside the gene matches: 4. Germline V gene sequence: CDR1 WNHNN, CDR2 SYGVQD (reference sequence). The CDR3 sequence is 15 residues long.

The table lists this clonotype with a few counts. This beta chain slipped into a library made for alpha chains as a stray read, so its size is not meaningful. V usage is TRBV27 and J usage is TRBJ2-6; the match to TRBD1 covers 9 bases. This CDR3 has 17 residues. The junction had 7 bases not matched to a gene; V was cut back by 6 bases and J by 1 base. Per germline, CDR1 MNHEY and CDR2 SMNVEV (reference sequence). CDR3 sequence (DNA): TGTGCCAGCAGCTCCGGGACAGGGTGGTCTGGGGCCAACGTCCTGACTTTC. Translation gives CASSSGTGWSGANVLTF.

This clonotype is classed as medium-sized (0.01 to 0.1%). This beta chain lies outside the target of a library built for alpha chains; its clone size means little. The rearrangement links TRBV27 to TRBJ2-3; 7 bases map to TRBD2. Germline V gene sequence: CDR1 MNHEY, CDR2 SMNVEV (reference sequence). V shed 4 bases and J 5 bases; nucleotides not matched to a gene: 15. CDR3 length: 17 residues. DNA of the CDR3: TGTGCCAGCAGTTCGCCACTAGCGTCCAGAGGTCTAGATACGCAGTATTTT. It encodes CASSSPLASRGLDTQYF.

In its sample, this clonotype is medium-sized. Little can be read into the size of this beta chain, an off-target read in a library designed for alpha chains. The rearrangement uses TRBV4-1 and TRBJ2-2, with TRBD2 matching over 13 bases. The V segment lost 2 bases and the J segment 3 bases; nucleotides outside the gene matches: 12. This CDR3 has 20 amino acids. Germline-derived CDR1 and CDR2 are MGHRA and YSYEKL. Here the CDR3 DNA reads TGCGCCAGCAGCCAACCTCCGGGCGGACTAGCGGGAGTAGACACCGGGGAGCTGTTTTTT. Translating it yields CASSQPPGGLAGVDTGELFF.

This clonotype has more than one count but fewer than ten. Since the library was made to target alpha chains, this beta chain is a stray read and its abundance is not meaningful. This sequence joins TRBV3-1 and TRBJ1-1; no definite D call. This CDR3 has 14 residues. The V and J ends lost 4 bases and 3 bases respectively, with 12 bases between them. Germline CDR1 LGHDT, CDR2 YNNKEL (reference sequence). CDR3 DNA: TGTGCCAGCAGCCCAAGAGGAGCCTACACTGAAGCTTTCTTT. Its protein product is CASSPRGAYTEAFF.

This clonotype was recorded many times. This beta chain slipped into a library made for alpha chains as a stray read, so its size is not meaningful. The rearrangement links TRBV7-2 to TRBJ2-2; 9 nucleotides agree with TRBD2. Germline CDR1 and CDR2: SGHTA and FQGNSA. V was pared by 3 bases and J by 6 bases, with 5 bases of the junction left unmatched. CDR3 size: 15 residues. The CDR3 here is CASSFLAGEAGELFF. The CDR3 region has the DNA TGTGCCAGCAGCTTTTTAGCGGGAGAGGCCGGGGAGCTGTTTTTT.

Judged by abundance, this clonotype is medium-sized. This beta chain is a stray read from a library made for alpha chains; its abundance is not meaningful. The chain employs TRBV12-3 or TRBV12-4 and TRBJ2-3; 10 bases are shared with TRBD2. This CDR3 spans 13 amino acids. With 4 bases clipped from V and 9 bases from J, the junction kept 4 bases outside the gene matches. CDR3 residues: CASSSRTSGTQYF. The CDR3 DNA sequence: TGTGCCAGCAGTTCCCGGACTAGCGGAACGCAGTATTTT.

Comments on this clonotype: For a library built for alpha chains, this beta chain is a stray read; little rests on its size. The CDR3, as DNA: TGTGCCAGCAGTTACTCCTCGAGCGGAGGCACCGGGGAGCTGTTTTTT. Translating gives CASSYSSSGGTGELFF. The chain carries TRBV6-5 and TRBJ2-2; perhaps TRBD2 as D (5 bases). CDR1 MNHEY and CDR2 SVGAGI come from the germline V gene. V lost 0 bases to trimming and J lost 4 bases, with 12 bases between them. The CDR3 consists of 16 residues.

This clonotype is labeled as medium-sized (0.01 to 0.1%). The size of this beta chain means little, since it is a stray read in a library made for alpha chains. DNA of the CDR3: TGCAGCGTTGAAGGGGAAGGGGTCTACGAGCAGTACTTC. The encoded protein is CSVEGEGVYEQYF. This sequence joins TRBV29-1 and TRBJ2-7, with TRBD1 as a possible D gene (5 bases). In germline, CDR1 is SQVTM, CDR2 ANQGSEA. The CDR3 covers 13 residues. V lost 1 base, J lost 3 bases, and 10 bases lay in between.